Below are 28 T cell receptor beta chains sequenced from a single sample in a study of blood T cell repertoires in COVID-19. Measured with immunoSEQ multiplex PCR; TCRdb has only the in-frame clones, and not every one. The table includes a few hundred thousand clones, around 80% detected once. The sequenced material came from peripheral blood. Every receptor here comes from a woman aged 45-59 years with acute or convalescent COVID-19.

The rearrangement joins TRBV5-1 to TRBJ1-4; D might be TRBD1 (5 bases). The CDR3 totals 14 residues. Trimming cost V 0 bases and J 7 bases, with 10 bases left between them. The germline gives CDR1 SGHRS, CDR2 YFSETQ. CDR3 protein: CASSLVSGREKLFF. For the CDR3, the DNA is TGCGCCAGCAGCTTGGTTTCAGGGCGTGAAAAACTGTTTTTT.

This chain joins TRBV3-1 (or the pseudogene TRBV3-2) and TRBJ2-3; 8 bases agree with TRBD2. CDR3 length: 14 residues. V lost 0 bases to trimming and J lost 10 bases; unmatched junction nucleotides: 6. Germline lookup yields CDR1 LGHDT and CDR2 YNNKEL (reference sequence). The CDR3 here is CASSQDRGGGAQYF. The DNA for the CDR3 is TGTGCCAGCAGCCAAGATCGGGGGGGCGGGGCGCAGTATTTT.

The V call is TRBV5-1, the J call TRBJ2-1; tentatively, D is TRBD2 (5 bases). Trimming pared 4 bases from V and 0 bases from J, leaving 11 bases between. Germline CDR1 is SGHRS and CDR2 is YFSETQ. The CDR3 has 15 amino acids. The CDR3 nucleotides read TGCGCCAGCAGCCCCGAAGGGAGCTCCTACAATGAGCAGTTCTTC. Encoded protein: CASSPEGSSYNEQFF.

The chain couples TRBV30 to TRBJ2-7; perhaps TRBD2 as D (6 bases). CDR1 and CDR2 from the germline V gene are GTSNPN and SVGIG (reference sequence). The length of the CDR3 is 13 residues. V lost 3 bases and J lost 4, with 13 bases in between. The CDR3 loop reads CAWRPWGDYEQYF. The CDR3 bases are TGTGCCTGGAGACCATGGGGGGATTACGAGCAGTACTTC.

The genes are TRBV4-2 and TRBJ2-4; 9 bases are a match to TRBD1. The V and J ends lost 3 bases and 4 bases, in that order; junction bases with no gene match: 7. The CDR3 spans 16 residues. Germline CDR1 reads LGHNA; CDR2 reads YNFKEQ. CDR3 in DNA: TGTGCCAGCAGCCAGAACACAGGGGGCGAAAAAAACATTCAGTACTTC. Protein sequence: CASSQNTGGEKNIQYF.

The chain is built from TRBV5-1 and TRBJ1-2, with D hard to call. V lost 6 bases, J lost 5 bases, and 20 bases lay in between. Germline V gene lookup returns CDR1 SGHRS and CDR2 YFSETQ. The CDR3 spans 15 residues. CDR3 DNA sequence: TGCGCCAGCACGGGAGGAGGTAAAGGACTGTATGGCTACACCTTC. Protein product: CASTGGGKGLYGYTF. Drawing the rest from reference TRBV5-1 and TRBJ1-2, the complete variable domain is KAGVTQTPRYLIKTRGQQVTLSCSPISGHRSVSWYQQTPGQGLQFLFEYFSETQRNKGNFPGRFSGRQFSNSRSEMNVSTLELGDSALYLCASTGGGKGLYGYTFGSGTRLTVV.

The V call is TRBV6-6, the J call TRBJ2-7; D may be TRBD1 (5 bases). Germline CDR1 reads MNHNY; CDR2 reads SVGAGI (reference sequence). Trimming removed 8 bases at V and 2 bases at J, with 16 bases between. CDR3 size: 14 residues. The CDR3 here is CASALGRSPYEQYF. DNA for the CDR3: TGTGCCAGCGCCTTGGGGCGCTCCCCCTACGAGCAGTACTTC.

The V call is TRBV9, the J call TRBJ2-7; the match to TRBD1 covers 11 bases. This CDR3 contains 15 residues. Trimming took 0 bases from V and 1 from J; bases not matched to a gene: 0. Germline CDR1 reads SGDLS; CDR2 reads YYNGEE. The CDR3 coding sequence is TGTGCCAGCAGCGTAGGGGACAGGGGGTCCTACGAGCAGTACTTC. It is translated as CASSVGDRGSYEQYF.

The J gene is TRBJ1-5, the V gene TRBV2, with a weak D call TRBD1 (6 bases). Germline CDR1 SNHLY, CDR2 FYNNEI. The ends were cut back, 1 base at V and 2 bases at J, with 9 bases in the middle. The CDR3 is 15 amino acids. CDR3 residues: CASSEVGQRNQPQHF. DNA of the CDR3: TGTGCCAGCAGTGAAGTCGGACAGCGCAATCAGCCCCAGCATTTT.

This chain connects TRBV7-8 to TRBJ2-7; D may be TRBD2 (6 bases). Trimming shortened V by 1 base and J by 3 bases, and 16 bases separated the two germline ends. CDR1 and CDR2 (germline): SGHVS, FQNEAQ. The CDR3 length is 16 residues. CDR3 sequence: CASSLGTLGGYYEQYF. The CDR3 DNA reads TGTGCCAGCAGCTTAGGGACCCTTGGAGGGTACTACGAGCAGTACTTC.

This rearrangement joins TRBV29-1 to TRBJ2-3; possibly TRBD1 for D (5 bases). The CDR3 contains 13 residues. CDR1 is SQVTM and CDR2 is ANQGSEA in the germline V gene. Trimming took 4 bases from V and 5 from J, leaving 13 bases between them. The CDR3 is CSVGTSTGDTQYF. CDR3 DNA: TGCAGCGTTGGGACATCCACGGGAGATACGCAGTATTTT.

As for this clone: Mismatch with germline at one junction end may stem from a read error. The chain carries TRBV9 and TRBJ1-2; no reliable D call. Germline V gene data show CDR1 as SGDLS and CDR2 as YYNGEE. This CDR3 comprises 13 residues. CDR3 in amino acids: CASGEGRVYDYTF. CDR3 in DNA: TGTGCCAGCGGAGAGGGCCGCGTCTATGACTACACCTTC.

This clone appeared a few times. The chain recombines TRBV7-2 with TRBJ2-5, with 9 bases matching TRBD1. Germline V lookup: CDR1 SGHTA, CDR2 FQGNSA. The J segment lost 1 base and the V segment lost 4 bases, leaving 10 bases of the junction unmatched. The CDR3 totals 17 residues. CDR3 sequence: CASSSTQGALGQETQYF. The DNA for the CDR3 is TGTGCCAGCAGCTCTACACAGGGGGCTCTGGGCCAAGAGACCCAGTACTTC.

The chain uses TRBV28 and TRBJ2-7; a possible D gene is TRBD2 (6 bases). Germline loops: CDR1 MDHEN, CDR2 SYDVKM. Trimming shortened V by 5 bases and J by 5 bases, and 16 bases separated the two germline ends. The CDR3 is made up of 14 amino acids. CDR3 protein: CASSPIGSGDEQYV. For the CDR3, the DNA is TGTGCCAGCAGTCCTATCGGGAGTGGGGACGAGCAGTACGTC.

The chain carries TRBV30 and TRBJ1-1; TRBD1 might be the D (5 bases). V was shortened by 6 bases and J by 0 bases, with 17 bases between the two germline ends. The CDR3 is made up of 15 amino acids. CDR1 and CDR2 (germline): GTSNPN, SVGIG (reference sequence). CDR3: CACHTQGSLNTEAFF. The DNA of the CDR3 is TGTGCCTGCCATACCCAGGGCAGTTTGAACACTGAAGCTTTCTTT.

The chain carries TRBV24-1 and TRBJ1-5; D remains unclear. V dropped 1 base and J dropped 2 bases, with 17 bases sitting between them. The germline V gene encodes CDR1 KGHDR and CDR2 SFDVKD. CDR3 length: 18 residues. The CDR3 coding sequence is TGTGCCACCAGTGATTTAAGGAGGGAGGAGGATTGCAATCAGCCCCAGCATTTT. Protein product: CATSDLRREEDCNQPQHF.

The chain combines TRBV19 with TRBJ2-5; the match to TRBD1 covers 7 bases. J lost 1 base, V lost 6 bases, and 2 bases had no gene match. The germline V gene has CDR1 LNHDA and CDR2 SQIVND (reference sequence). The CDR3 contains 13 residues. The CDR3 nucleotides read TGTGCCAGTAGCGGGACAGCCCAAGAGACCCAGTACTTC. It codes for CASSGTAQETQYF.

This clone showed up just a few times. This sequence joins TRBV12-3 or TRBV12-4 and TRBJ2-5, with 9 nucleotides matching TRBD2. The J segment lost 5 bases and the V segment lost 6 bases, leaving 4 bases of the junction unmatched. This CDR3 region has 13 residues. CDR3 in DNA: TGTGCCAGCAGCGTAGCGGGGGTGGAGACCCAGTACTTC. Translation gives CASSVAGVETQYF.

J is TRBJ2-7 and V is TRBV11-1, with 8 bases that match TRBD2. After removal of 4 bases from V and 2 bases from J, the junction contained 7 bases not matched to a gene. This CDR3 contains 15 residues. Germline CDR1 and CDR2: SGHAT and FQDESV (reference sequence). CDR3 nucleotides: TGTGCCAGCAGCTCTACAACTAGCGGCCCCTACGAGCAGTACTTC. Its translation: CASSSTTSGPYEQYF. The full variable domain, with the rest looked up from reference TRBV11-1 and TRBJ2-7, is EAEVAQSPRYKITEKSQAVAFWCDPISGHATLYWYRQILGQGPELLVQFQDESVVDDSQLPKDRFSAERLKGVDSTLKIQPAELGDSAMYLCASSSTTSGPYEQYFGPGTRLTVT.

The rearrangement uses TRBV6-5 and TRBJ1-3; D gene uncertain. This CDR3 spans 15 amino acids. V lost 6 bases and J 6 bases, leaving 18 bases between the germline ends. Germline V gene data show CDR1 as MNHEY and CDR2 as SVGAGI. CDR3 sequence reads: CASRSKEAGENTIYF. CDR3 in DNA: TGTGCCAGCAGGAGCAAGGAAGCCGGGGAAAACACCATATATTTT.

V gene TRBV2 combines with J gene TRBJ2-5; tentative D call: TRBD1 (6 bases). The germline CDR1 and CDR2 sequences are SNHLY and FYNNEI. V was pared by 5 bases and J by 0 bases, with 10 bases between. The CDR3 sequence is 14 residues long. The CDR3 nucleotides are TGTGCCAGCAGTCCGGACAGATACCAAGAGACCCAGTACTTC. Protein sequence: CASSPDRYQETQYF.

This chain joins TRBV24-1 and TRBJ2-7; D is possibly TRBD2 (5 bases). V lost 10 bases, J lost 2 bases, and 17 bases lay in between. Germline CDR1 is KGHDR and CDR2 is SFDVKD. The CDR3 length is 14 residues. The CDR3 DNA follows: TGTGCCACTCAACGGAGGAAGTTTCCCTACGAGCAGTACTTC. Its protein product is CATQRRKFPYEQYF.

V and J are TRBV10-3 and TRBJ2-5, with D possibly being TRBD2 (5 bases). Germline V gives CDR1 ENHRY, CDR2 SYGVKD. With 0 bases removed from V and 5 bases from J, the gap between germline ends came to 10 bases. The CDR3 is 14 amino acids. CDR3 sequence (DNA): TGTGCCATCAGTGAGTCGGAGGACGTGGAGACCCAGTACTTC. Its protein is CAISESEDVETQYF.

The chain recombines TRBV11-1 with TRBJ2-1; 10 bases line up with TRBD2. Germline CDR1 SGHAT, CDR2 FQDESV (reference sequence). V trimming: 3 bases; J trimming: 9 bases; junction bases outside the gene matches: 2. The CDR3 runs 13 residues. CDR3: CASSFQREGEQFF. Here the CDR3 DNA reads TGTGCCAGCAGCTTCCAGCGGGAGGGTGAGCAGTTCTTC.

This clone showed up just a few times. This rearrangement joins TRBV7-9 to TRBJ2-2; 10 bases align to TRBD2. The CDR3 covers 15 residues. V shed 5 bases, J shed 4 bases, and the junction held 4 bases outside the gene matches. Germline assignment: CDR1 SEHNR and CDR2 FQNEAQ (reference sequence). Here the CDR3 DNA reads TGTGCCAGCAGCGACCGACTAGCGGGCACCGGGGAGCTGTTTTTT. This encodes CASSDRLAGTGELFF.

The gene calls are TRBV28 and TRBJ2-7, with D tentatively TRBD2 (6 bases). Germline values: CDR1 MDHEN, CDR2 SYDVKM. This CDR3 is 14 amino acids long. V lost 4 bases, J lost 4 bases, and 14 bases lay in between. The CDR3 loop reads CASSWQGGWYEQYV. The CDR3 DNA sequence: TGTGCCAGCAGTTGGCAGGGAGGATGGTACGAGCAGTACGTC.

The chain links TRBV5-8 to TRBJ1-2; 7 bases are a match to TRBD1. The CDR3 covers 15 residues. The germline gives CDR1 SGHTS, CDR2 YDEGEE. The V gene end was trimmed by 3 bases and the J gene end by 1 base; junction bases not matched to a gene: 6. DNA for the CDR3: TGTGCCAGCAGCTGGGACAGCTCTCATAACTATGGCTACACCTTC. Protein sequence: CASSWDSSHNYGYTF.

This clone was detected only a few times. In DNA, the CDR3 is TGTGCCATCAGTGAAGACAGGCGGGGGGGTGACTACAATGAGCAGTTCTTC. It is translated as CAISEDRRGGDYNEQFF. The chain links TRBV10-3 to TRBJ2-1, with TRBD2 identical over 9 bases. This CDR3 contains 17 residues. Unmatched junction bases numbered 9, after V lost 3 bases and J lost 3 bases. CDR1 is ENHRY, CDR2 SYGVKD, per germline.